This TCR beta chain was identified in a study of vaccination and CD4 T cells after COVID-19. The wider study: Six men and four women formed the convalescents, two being Hispanic. Two mRNA vaccine doses were given, either BNT162b2 or mRNA-1273.

A note on this clonotype: Its antigen is still unknown.

Treatment specified: roughly ten-day PBMC culture with coronavirus spike peptide pools or control peptides (ViraFEST assay). Before TCRs were sequenced, ViraFEST expanded antigen-specific T cells with peptide pools. The CDR3 has 13 residues. Germline CDR1 and CDR2: DFQATT and SNEGSKA (reference sequence). Trimming took 5 bases from V and 4 from J, leaving 12 bases between them. CD4+ T cells that had been cultured provided DNA sequenced with the Oncomine TCR Beta short-read assay. One entry per CDR3 protein results from TCRdb running MiXCR on the PCR reads. The profile shows about 13,000 distinct CDR3 sequences, 61% of them singletons.

This clonotype was sampled from a human donor who had recovered from COVID-19. The material sequenced was CD4+ T cells from blood, cultured in vitro. J is TRBJ1-5 and V is TRBV20-1, with D possibly matching TRBD1 (5 bases). CDR3 sequence: CSAGGKGNQPQHF. DNA for the CDR3: TGCAGTGCTGGTGGGAAGGGGAATCAGCCCCAGCATTTT.